The T cell receptor (beta chain) described here comes from a study of early T cells in non-severe SARS-CoV-2 infection. Study in general: Unsorted whole blood bulk RNA was sequenced, with unpaired chains. Study-wide results and caveats: There was a bias toward anti-spike CD8 responses in VDJdb matching, which missed private and CD4 specificities.

The TCR library protocol was used to attach unique molecular identifiers. These identifiers were attached to individual cDNA molecules. MiXCR, applied by TCRdb to the 5' RACE reads, yields one record per CDR3 protein. The data show 55,000 to 85,000 distinct CDR3 sequences, with 12% seen just once and more than 4.5% held by the top ten. A few counts support this clonotype. Its antigen is not identified. Germline values: CDR1 MNHEY, CDR2 SVGEGT. With 0 bases removed from V and 3 bases from J, the gap between germline ends came to 17 bases. CDR3 length equals 17 residues. The sequencing sample was made of whole blood. The rearrangement links TRBV6-2 or TRBV6-3 to TRBJ2-5, with D tentatively TRBD1 (6 bases). This receptor was obtained from an adult who was a healthcare worker with PCR-confirmed SARS-CoV-2 infection or an uninfected control (not recorded which). CDR3 in amino acids: CASSYSPDRPKKETQYF. DNA for the CDR3: TGTGCCAGCAGTTACTCCCCGGACAGACCGAAGAAAGAGACCCAGTACTTC.